Presented here are 12 T cell receptor beta chains from one specimen sequenced in a study of shared clonotypes between healthy human individuals. The method was immunoSEQ multiplex PCR; TCRdb's version includes in-frame clones alone and lacks a portion of them. Of over 750,000 clones in the sample, about 97% are singletons; the top ten hold over 0.2%. As defined, naive CD8 cells were CD45RO-negative and positively selected for CCR7, with terminally differentiated effector memory CD45RA+ cells excluded. Sequencing was done on a sample of naive CD8+ T cells sorted from blood. Receptors originate from a man aged 25-45 years in good health.

The genes are TRBV6-5 and TRBJ2-2; unclear D gene. The CDR3 totals 14 residues. Trimming took off 9 bases at V and 2 bases at J, with 13 bases between the two ends. Germline V gene data show CDR1 as MNHEY and CDR2 as SVGAGI. The CDR3 loop is CASQYGENTGELFF. The CDR3 nucleotides read TGTGCCAGTCAGTATGGGGAAAACACCGGGGAGCTGTTTTTT.

The V and J genes are TRBV9 and TRBJ2-7; D gene uncertain. The CDR3 covers 13 residues. CDR1 and CDR2 (germline): SGDLS, YYNGEE. V lost 3 bases and J 6 bases, leaving 13 bases between the germline ends. Written as DNA, the CDR3 is TGTGCCAGCAGCGCCGAGTCCCTAAGCGAGCAGTACTTC. It translates to CASSAESLSEQYF.

The gene calls are TRBV28 and TRBJ2-3, with 15 positions matching TRBD2. The CDR3 extends over 15 amino acids. Unmatched junction bases numbered 4, after V lost 6 bases and J lost 6 bases. Germline V gene sequence: CDR1 MDHEN, CDR2 SYDVKM. The chain's CDR3 is CASRGTSGRRDTQYF. The CDR3 DNA follows: TGTGCCAGCAGAGGGACTAGCGGGAGGCGGGATACGCAGTATTTT.

The V call is TRBV5-4, the J call TRBJ2-1; a weak D match, TRBD2 (5 bases). The CDR3 is 14 amino acids. Trimming stripped 1 base from V and 2 bases from J, with 7 bases between. Germline lookup yields CDR1 SGHNT and CDR2 YYREEE (reference sequence). CDR3 bases: TGTGCCAGCAGCTTGCGGGGTGCCTACAATGAGCAGTTCTTC. This sequence encodes CASSLRGAYNEQFF.

With regard to this clone: The same CDR3 is also encoded by other DNA sequences in this sample. The chain carries TRBV7-9 and TRBJ2-7, with D possibly TRBD2 on 6 matching bases. There are 14 residues in the CDR3. CDR1 is SEHNR, CDR2 FQNEAQ, per germline (reference sequence). The germline V and J ends were trimmed by 3 bases and 2 bases, with 11 bases remaining between them. CDR3 coding DNA: TGTGCCAGCAGCTTGGCCGGGACTCCCTACGAGCAGTACTTC. This encodes CASSLAGTPYEQYF.

The chain combines TRBV5-1 with TRBJ2-7; tentatively, D is TRBD2 (6 bases). Trimming pared 0 bases from V and 5 bases from J, leaving 15 bases between. In germline, CDR1 is SGHRS, CDR2 YFSETQ. The CDR3 sequence is 15 residues long. The CDR3 bases are TGCGCCAGCAGCTTGGCCCCGTGGGGGGAGGACGAGCAGTACTTC. It codes for CASSLAPWGEDEQYF. Based on the CDR3 plus reference TRBV5-1 and TRBJ2-7, the full variable domain is KAGVTQTPRYLIKTRGQQVTLSCSPISGHRSVSWYQQTPGQGLQFLFEYFSETQRNKGNFPGRFSGRQFSNSRSEMNVSTLELGDSALYLCASSLAPWGEDEQYFGPGTRLTVT.

The CDR3, as DNA: TGTGCCAGCAGCTATCGTACAGGGGTACAATCTTACAATGAGCAGTTCTTC. This translates into CASSYRTGVQSYNEQFF. The rearrangement joins TRBV7-9 to TRBJ2-1, with 7 nucleotides matching TRBD1. Germline CDR1 reads SEHNR; CDR2 reads FQNEAQ (reference sequence). The CDR3 contains 17 residues. J was trimmed by 4 bases and V by 4 bases; bases with no gene match: 13.

The chain couples TRBV27 to TRBJ1-5, with D perhaps TRBD1 (5 bases). V was trimmed by 2 bases and J by 4 bases, leaving 12 bases between them. This CDR3 comprises 15 residues. CDR1 and CDR2 from the germline V gene are MNHEY and SMNVEV (reference sequence). The CDR3 DNA is TGTGCCAGCAGTTTAGTTTGGACACAAAATCAGCCCCAGCATTTT. Translation: CASSLVWTQNQPQHF.

The V gene is TRBV7-3, the J gene TRBJ2-5; perhaps D is TRBD1 or TRBD2 (5 bases each). This CDR3 contains 18 residues. Germline assignment: CDR1 SGHTA and CDR2 FQGTGA. The V end was cut by 2 bases, the J end by 5 bases, with 24 bases between. CDR3 nucleotide sequence: TGTGCCAGCAGCTTAGGTCCCACACCTGGGACCGTCCGTGAGACCCAGTACTTC. Encoded protein: CASSLGPTPGTVRETQYF.

This clone appeared a single time. The chain uses TRBV29-1 and TRBJ2-4, with D possibly being TRBD2 (6 bases). CDR1 and CDR2 from the germline V gene are SQVTM and ANQGSEA. The CDR3 length is 11 residues. In DNA, the CDR3 is TGCACCGGGACTCTGGGAAACATTCAGTACTTC. Its translation: CTGTLGNIQYF. Full variable domain (outside the CDR3, taken from reference TRBV29-1 and TRBJ2-4): SAVISQKPSRDICQRGTSLTIQCQVDSQVTMMFWYRQQPGQSLTLIATANQGSEATYESGFVIDKFPISRPNLTFSTLTVSNMSPEDSSIYLCTGTLGNIQYFGAGTRLSVL.

The V gene is TRBV9, the J gene TRBJ1-5; D perhaps matches TRBD1 (5 bases). Deletions cut 0 bases from V and 7 bases from J, with 11 bases between. Germline-derived CDR1 and CDR2 are SGDLS and YYNGEE. This CDR3 has 14 residues. The chain's CDR3 is CASSVGGEAQPQHF. In DNA, the CDR3 is TGTGCCAGCAGCGTAGGAGGGGAGGCACAGCCCCAGCATTTT.

This clone showed up just once. This sequence joins TRBV9 and TRBJ1-1; TRBD1 matches 7 bases. J lost 1 base, V lost 4 bases, and 7 bases had no gene match. Germline values: CDR1 SGDLS, CDR2 YYNGEE. The CDR3 loop spans 15 amino acids. CDR3: CASSLTGTENTEAFF. CDR3 DNA: TGTGCCAGCAGCCTGACCGGGACAGAGAACACTGAAGCTTTCTTT.